The T cell receptor beta chain under discussion was sequenced for a study of T cells in Graves' hyperthyroidism and ophthalmopathy. Germline V gives CDR1 ENHRY, CDR2 SYGVKD. The CDR3 consists of 17 residues. Unmatched junction bases numbered 10, after V lost 6 bases and J lost 2 bases. Amplification yielded TCR beta CDR3 regions, with RNA transcripts as the source. The study used the HTBI primer set for a first-round RT-PCR of the TCR CDR3. TCRdb re-called the multiplex PCR reads through MiXCR, storing one row per CDR3 protein. The sample comprises roughly 740,000 distinct CDR3 sequences, about a sixth of which are singletons, and approximately 8% rests with the top ten.

This chain joins TRBV10-3 and TRBJ2-7, with 13 bases that match TRBD2. The origin of this receptor is a man aged 18 to 35 with Graves' hyperthyroidism. Sequences were obtained from blood. The DNA for the CDR3 is TGTGCCATCAGCTCTGGAACTAGCGGGAGGGGCACCTACGAGCAGTACTTC. Its protein product is CAISSGTSGRGTYEQYF.